A selection of T cell receptor beta chains follows, all from one sample in a study of T cells in Graves' hyperthyroidism and ophthalmopathy. Each CDR3 protein is one row after TCRdb ran MiXCR on the multiplex PCR reads. The top ten hold roughly 8.3% of the sample, which has 750,000 to 950,000 distinct CDR3 sequences, 38% seen once. Sequencing was carried out using blood. The receptors here all came from a man aged 18 to 29 with Graves' hyperthyroidism. Each CDR3 is given with its conserved first and last residue. Each record gives: V gene, clone size, J gene, D gene, CDR3 protein, CDR3 DNA. D genes are given only for firm matches. Size values are once, few and many counts, or a class for expanded clones, and some rows have none.

V: TRBV2; size: .; J: TRBJ1-5; D: TRBD1; CDR3: CASRPDRGGNQPQHF; DNA: TGTGCCAGCAGGCCGGACAGGGGTGGCAATCAGCCCCAGCATTTT
V: TRBV7-2; size: many; J: TRBJ1-4; D: .; CDR3: CASSLGVATNEKLFF; DNA: TGTGCCAGCAGCTTAGGGGTTGCAACTAATGAAAAACTGTTTTTT
V: TRBV7-9; size: many; J: TRBJ2-7; D: .; CDR3: CASIGQTYEQYF; DNA: TGTGCCAGCATCGGCCAGACCTACGAGCAGTACTTC
V: TRBV7-9; size: few; J: TRBJ2-5; D: TRBD1; CDR3: CASSFFIGQGETQYF; DNA: TGTGCCAGCAGCTTCTTCATTGGACAGGGAGAGACCCAGTACTTC
V: TRBV6-1; size: .; J: TRBJ1-2; D: .; CDR3: CASVFYQGNYGYTF; DNA: TGTGCCAGCGTGTTTTATCAGGGGAACTATGGCTACACCTTC
V: TRBV9; size: .; J: TRBJ2-7; D: .; CDR3: CASSVEGTSSYEQYF; DNA: TGTGCCAGCAGCGTGGAGGGGACGAGCTCCTACGAGCAGTACTTC
V: TRBV7-9; size: few; J: TRBJ2-5; D: TRBD1; CDR3: CASSLEQGVQETQYF; DNA: TGTGCCAGCAGCTTGGAACAGGGGGTTCAAGAGACCCAGTACTTC
V: TRBV29-1; size: many; J: TRBJ2-5; D: .; CDR3: CSVELVGKETQYF; DNA: TGCAGCGTTGAGCTGGTAGGGAAAGAGACCCAGTACTTC
V: TRBV6-4; size: .; J: TRBJ1-5; D: .; CDR3: CASSDSRLGNQPQHF; DNA: TGTGCCAGCAGTGATTCGAGGCTGGGCAATCAGCCCCAGCATTTT
V: TRBV20-1; size: many; J: TRBJ1-1; D: .; CDR3: CSASTGPGSGFF; DNA: TGCAGTGCTAGCACAGGCCCTGGTAGTGGTTTCTTT
V: TRBV9; size: few; J: TRBJ1-5; D: .; CDR3: CASSAGSLNQPQHF; DNA: TGTGCCAGCAGCGCCGGGTCCCTCAATCAGCCCCAGCATTTT
V: TRBV9; size: .; J: TRBJ2-7; D: TRBD1; CDR3: CASSLDPTGGNEQYF; DNA: TGTGCCAGCAGCTTGGACCCGACAGGGGGCAACGAGCAGTACTTC
V: TRBV2; size: .; J: TRBJ2-7; D: .; CDR3: CASIRQDLYEQYF; DNA: TGTGCCAGCATACGACAGGACCTCTACGAGCAGTACTTC
V: TRBV15; size: .; J: TRBJ2-7; D: .; CDR3: CASSLVYSRPHEQYF; DNA: TGTGCCAGCAGTCTCGTCTATAGCAGGCCCCACGAGCAGTACTTC
V: TRBV27; size: many; J: TRBJ2-3; D: TRBD2; CDR3: CASSVLAGEGDTQYF; DNA: TGTGCCAGCAGTGTACTAGCGGGAGAGGGGGATACGCAGTATTTT
V: TRBV12-3/TRBV12-4; size: few; J: TRBJ1-6; D: .; CDR3: CASSQHGALAYNSPLHF; DNA: TGTGCCAGCAGTCAGCACGGCGCCTTGGCCTATAATTCACCCCTCCACTTT
V: TRBV9; size: .; J: TRBJ1-1; D: .; CDR3: CASSAVGPAEAFF; DNA: TGTGCCAGCAGCGCGGTAGGACCCGCTGAAGCTTTCTTT
V: TRBV10-3; size: few; J: TRBJ1-1; D: TRBD1; CDR3: CASSFATGANGEAFF; DNA: TGTGCCAGCAGTTTCGCGACAGGGGCGAACGGTGAAGCTTTCTTT
V: TRBV5-1; size: .; J: TRBJ1-5; D: TRBD1; CDR3: CASRRQGLNQPQHF; DNA: TGTGCCAGCAGGCGACAGGGCCTCAATCAGCCCCAGCATTTT
V: TRBV6-2/TRBV6-3; size: few; J: TRBJ1-1; D: .; CDR3: CASSQISNTEAFF; DNA: TGTGCCAGCAGTCAGATTTCTAACACTGAAGCTTTCTTT
V: TRBV5-1; size: many; J: TRBJ1-2; D: TRBD1; CDR3: CASSPGQVFGYTF; DNA: TGCGCCAGCAGCCCGGGACAGGTCTTTGGCTACACCTTC
V: TRBV15; size: .; J: TRBJ1-5; D: .; CDR3: CATSRGRGRSNQPQHF; DNA: TGTGCCACCAGCAGAGGGAGGGGAAGGAGCAATCAGCCCCAGCATTTT
V: TRBV6-5; size: .; J: TRBJ1-2; D: .; CDR3: CASRDALGTTLNYGYTF; DNA: TGTGCCAGCAGGGACGCGCTTGGGACAACCCTTAACTATGGCTACACCTTC
V: TRBV25-1; size: .; J: TRBJ1-5; D: TRBD1; CDR3: CASSAPGGAGQPQHF; DNA: TGTGCCAGCAGTGCTCCAGGGGGCGCCGGTCAGCCCCAGCATTTT
V: TRBV4-1; size: few; J: TRBJ2-7; D: .; CDR3: CASSQERGSREQYF; DNA: TGCGCCAGCAGCCAAGAAAGGGGGTCGCGCGAGCAGTACTTC
V: TRBV9; size: .; J: TRBJ2-6; D: .; CDR3: CASSVRQGRTTSGANVLTF; DNA: TGTGCCAGCAGCGTAAGGCAGGGGCGGACGACCTCTGGGGCCAACGTCCTGACTTTC